The 14 T cell receptor beta chains listed next were all sequenced from one sample in a study of T cells in tumors after PD-1 blockade (dated by TCRdb to about 2019). Library generation was performed with the immunoSEQ multiplex PCR assay. The source is immuneACCESS, and TCRdb retained only in-frame sequences with V and J called. Part of the clones is not carried over; for the studies checked, unresolved V genes explain less than half of this, and the remainder is unexplained. Recorded for this sample are 45,000 to 60,000 clones; approximately 84% of them occurred a single time. Of the sample, approximately 4.1% is held by the ten largest clones. This specimen's time point label, per the study, means: before anti-PD-1 therapy. The sequencing used PBMCs, collected before anti-PD-1 treatment. All receptors derive from a human donor with basal cell carcinoma.

The chain couples TRBV29-1 to TRBJ2-1, with D tentatively TRBD2 (5 bases). Germline V gene sequence: CDR1 SQVTM, CDR2 ANQGSEA. CDR3 length: 13 residues. The ends were cut back, 6 bases at V and 0 bases at J, with 9 bases in the middle. Written as DNA, the CDR3 is TGCAGCGTAACTAGGAGCTCCTACAATGAGCAGTTCTTC. As protein: CSVTRSSYNEQFF.

V is TRBV19 and J is TRBJ2-1; D gene unclear. CDR1 LNHDA and CDR2 SQIVND come from the germline V gene (reference sequence). V lost 5 bases, J lost 2 bases, and 13 bases lay in between. The length of the CDR3 is 15 residues. The CDR3 bases are TGTGCCAGTAGTCCCAATTCCTCACCCTACAATGAGCAGTTCTTC. Translation: CASSPNSSPYNEQFF. The entire variable domain, with the rest obtained from reference TRBV19 and TRBJ2-1, is as follows: DGGITQSPKYLFRKEGQNVTLSCEQNLNHDAMYWYRQDPGQGLRLIYYSQIVNDFQKGDIAEGYSVSREKKESFPLTVTSAQKNPTAFYLCASSPNSSPYNEQFFGPGTRLTVL.

This clone was counted between two and nine times. CDR3 loop: CASSDQGGGSYTF. The CDR3 DNA is TGTGCCAGCAGCGATCAGGGGGGAGGTAGCTACACCTTC. The rearrangement links TRBV27 to TRBJ1-2; 7 nucleotides line up with TRBD1. Germline lookup yields CDR1 MNHEY and CDR2 SMNVEV (reference sequence). This CDR3 is built from 13 residues. The J segment lost 9 bases and the V segment lost 6 bases, leaving 10 bases of the junction unmatched.

The genes are TRBV10-3 and TRBJ1-3, with 9 bases identical to TRBD1. The length of the CDR3 is 15 residues. J gave up 2 bases and V 4 bases, and 3 bases lay outside the gene matches. Germline CDR1 reads ENHRY; CDR2 reads SYGVKD. The CDR3 is CAISGRQGAGNTIYF. CDR3 in DNA: TGTGCCATCAGTGGCCGACAGGGGGCTGGAAACACCATATATTTT.

V is TRBV3-1 (or the pseudogene TRBV3-2) and J is TRBJ2-7; the D gene is possibly TRBD2 (5 bases). V was shortened by 2 bases and J by 0 bases, with 11 bases between the two germline ends. This CDR3 spans 15 amino acids. Germline V CDR1 and CDR2: LGHDT, YNNKEL (reference sequence). The CDR3 here is CASSQLVGSSYEQYF. CDR3 sequence (DNA): TGTGCCAGCAGCCAATTGGTAGGGAGCTCCTACGAGCAGTACTTC.

This clone was seen only a few times. The sample carries other DNA sequences with the same CDR3. CDR3 sequence reads: CASDRGSNQPQHF. CDR3 bases: TGTGCCAGTGACAGGGGTAGCAATCAGCCCCAGCATTTT. The rearrangement joins TRBV19 to TRBJ1-5, with 8 bases that match TRBD1. Germline CDR1 and CDR2: LNHDA and SQIVND (reference sequence). V shed 8 bases, J shed 0 bases, and the junction held 0 bases outside the gene matches. The CDR3 extends over 13 amino acids.

This clone has only a few counts. This chain joins TRBV3-1 (or the pseudogene TRBV3-2) and TRBJ1-5; D remains unclear. Trimming cost V 1 base and J 7 bases, with 8 bases left between them. Germline V gene sequence: CDR1 LGHDT, CDR2 YNNKEL (reference sequence). The CDR3 is 13 amino acids. CDR3 amino acids: CASSQGGRQPQHF. CDR3 bases: TGTGCCAGCAGCCAAGGGGGTCGGCAGCCCCAGCATTTT.

This rearrangement joins TRBV10-3 to TRBJ2-2, with 11 bases aligning to TRBD2. The CDR3 has 15 residues. Losses at the gene ends were 10 bases for V and 5 bases for J; bases not matched to a gene: 9. CDR1 is ENHRY, CDR2 SYGVKD, per germline. The CDR3 DNA reads TGTGCCACCGTAGCGGGGGGGCCCAGGACCGGGGAGCTGTTTTTT. Its protein product is CATVAGGPRTGELFF.

The V call is TRBV28, the J call TRBJ1-5; D gene ambiguous. Per the germline V gene, CDR1 is MDHEN and CDR2 is SYDVKM. This CDR3 is built from 13 residues. The V gene lost 3 bases and the J gene lost 4 bases, with 7 bases spanning the gap. The CDR3 sequence is CASSFEGNQPQHF. In DNA, the CDR3 is TGTGCCAGCAGTTTTGAAGGGAATCAGCCCCAGCATTTT.

The chain is built from TRBV18 and TRBJ2-1, with D possibly TRBD1 on 5 matching bases. The V gene lost 0 bases and the J gene lost 5 bases, with 14 bases spanning the gap. The CDR3 has 16 amino acids. The germline CDR1 and CDR2 sequences are KGHSH and LQKENI. CDR3 sequence: CASSPPLTAGNNEQFF. The CDR3 nucleotides read TGTGCCAGCTCACCACCCTTGACAGCCGGCAACAATGAGCAGTTCTTC.

This clone was observed a single time. The CDR3 DNA follows: TGTGCCAGCACCTCCGGGACATGGAGTGGCGAGCAGTACTTC. It yields the protein CASTSGTWSGEQYF. The rearrangement links TRBV6-5 to TRBJ2-7; the D gene is possibly TRBD1 (6 bases). V was cut by 7 bases and J by 6 bases, with 19 bases left in between. There are 14 residues in the CDR3. Germline V gene data show CDR1 as MNHEY and CDR2 as SVGAGI.

CDR3 sequence: CASSKPLSANTGNTIYF. CDR3 in DNA: TGTGCCAGCAGCAAACCCCTTTCAGCGAATACTGGAAACACCATATATTTT. J is TRBJ1-3 and V is TRBV5-6; no definite D call. The V end lost 4 bases, the J end lost 2 bases, and 19 bases lay between the germline ends. The CDR3 runs to 17 residues. The germline CDR1 and CDR2 sequences are SGHDT and YYEEEE.

This clone was counted a few times. The gene calls are TRBV7-8 and TRBJ1-4; D not certain. Germline lookup yields CDR1 SGHVS and CDR2 FQNEAQ. The CDR3 spans 16 residues. With 4 bases removed from V and 4 bases from J, the gap between germline ends came to 16 bases. The CDR3, as DNA: TGTGCCAGCAGCTCCCCCTCTTCAGGAATTAATGAAAAACTGTTTTTT. This sequence encodes CASSSPSSGINEKLFF.

The V and J genes are TRBV30 and TRBJ1-2, with D possibly matching TRBD1 (5 bases). In germline, CDR1 is GTSNPN, CDR2 SVGIG (reference sequence). Trimming took off 3 bases at V and 0 bases at J, with 8 bases between the two ends. The CDR3 loop spans 13 amino acids. The CDR3 loop is CAWRGGANYGYTF. CDR3 bases: TGTGCCTGGAGAGGAGGGGCTAACTATGGCTACACCTTC.